This T cell receptor (beta chain) was observed in a study of radiation and T cells in renal cell carcinoma. As to this clone: Its antigen is still unknown.

Method: immunoSEQ multiplex PCR; TCRdb's copy keeps in-frame clones and lacks some. The sample has approximately 92,000 clones, around 81% seen once; the top ten hold 9.4%. CDR1 is MNHEY and CDR2 is SVGAGI in the germline V gene. CDR3 length equals 15 residues. With 0 bases removed from V and 4 bases from J, the gap between germline ends came to 9 bases. Overall study findings and caveats: In blood, top tumor clones expanded by 2 weeks, shrinking by 4.

Time point described: blood 4 weeks post-SBRT, at nephrectomy. Treatment of the sample: 15 Gy SBRT to primary tumor, nephrectomy 4 weeks later. Nephrectomy followed 15 Gy stereotactic body radiation by 4 weeks. After SBRT, blood was collected at 2 and 4 weeks, plus baseline. This receptor was taken from a middle-aged man with renal cell carcinoma. The chain recombines TRBV6-5 with TRBJ2-2; D possibly matches TRBD1 or TRBD2 (5 bases each). The sample consisted of blood, taken from a patient whose treatment included radiotherapy and nephrectomy. CDR3 protein: CASSYSTGTTGELFF. The CDR3 DNA sequence: TGTGCCAGCAGTTACTCGACTGGGACCACCGGGGAGCTGTTTTTT.